This T cell receptor beta chain was observed in a study of T cells after yellow fever vaccination. For TCR, cDNA came from 5'RACE template switching, which added a universal primer site and UMIs. TCRdb analysed the 5' RACE reads with MiXCR anew, one entry per CDR3 protein. The repertoire includes 150,000 to 200,000 distinct CDR3 sequences, approximately 6.2% of them detected once, and under 3% sits in the top ten. The sequence derives from a man between 18 and 35 years old who received the YFV17D yellow fever vaccine. The sequencing here drew on CD4+ T cells sorted from PBMCs, taken on the day of the first yellow fever vaccination.

CDR3 loop: CSARDWRGVSTEAFF. The CDR3 nucleotides read TGCAGTGCTAGAGATTGGCGGGGAGTAAGCACTGAAGCTTTCTTT. V usage is TRBV20-1 and J usage is TRBJ1-1, with D unclear. Germline values: CDR1 DFQATT, CDR2 SNEGSKA (reference sequence). V lost 0 bases and J lost 4, with 15 bases in between. CDR3 length equals 15 residues.